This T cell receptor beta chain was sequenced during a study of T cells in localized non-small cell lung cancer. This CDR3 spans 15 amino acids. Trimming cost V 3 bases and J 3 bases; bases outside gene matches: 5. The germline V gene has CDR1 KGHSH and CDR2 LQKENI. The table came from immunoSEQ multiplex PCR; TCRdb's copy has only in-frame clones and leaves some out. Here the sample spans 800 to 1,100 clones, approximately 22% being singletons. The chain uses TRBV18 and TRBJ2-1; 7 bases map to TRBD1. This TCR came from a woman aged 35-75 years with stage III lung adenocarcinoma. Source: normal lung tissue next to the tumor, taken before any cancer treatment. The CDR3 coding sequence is TGTGCCAGCTCACCTACGACAGGGAACTACAATGAGCAGTTCTTC. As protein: CASSPTTGNYNEQFF.